Below are 23 T cell receptor beta chains sequenced from a single sample in a study of blood T cell repertoires in COVID-19. Generated by immunoSEQ multiplex PCR, the TCRdb table keeps only in-frame clones and is missing some. The sample carries around 330,000 clones, about 91% recorded once. The sample taken for sequencing was peripheral blood. These receptor sequences come from a woman aged 25 to 39 with COVID-19, enrolled during active disease.

The chain combines TRBV30 with TRBJ1-2; D is unclear. The germline gives CDR1 GTSNPN, CDR2 SVGIG (reference sequence). This CDR3 is built from 13 residues. The V end lost 6 bases, the J end lost 5 bases, and 16 bases lay between the germline ends. The CDR3 DNA is TGTGCCTGTTTCCGGAGGAGCCTTTATGGCTACACCTTC. Encoded protein: CACFRRSLYGYTF. Full variable domain (remainder filled in from reference TRBV30 and TRBJ1-2): SQTIHQWPATLVQPVGSPLSLECTVEGTSNPNLYWYRQAAGRGLQLLFYSVGIGQISSEVPQNLSASRPQDRQFILSSKKLLLSDSGFYLCACFRRSLYGYTFGSGTRLTVV.

This rearrangement joins TRBV15 to TRBJ1-5, with D maybe TRBD1 (5 bases). Trimming took 3 bases from V and 5 from J, leaving 8 bases between them. The CDR3 is 13 amino acids. In germline, CDR1 is LNHNV, CDR2 YYDKDF (reference sequence). CDR3 in amino acids: CATSRGPYQPQHF. In DNA, the CDR3 is TGTGCCACCAGCAGGGGGCCTTATCAGCCCCAGCATTTT. Using reference TRBV15 and TRBJ1-5 for the parts outside the CDR3, the full variable domain is DAMVIQNPRYQVTQFGKPVTLSCSQTLNHNVMYWYQQKSSQAPKLLFHYYDKDFNNEADTPDNFQSRRPNTSFCFLDIRSPGLGDTAMYLCATSRGPYQPQHFGDGTRLSIL.

This clone has a single count. The V call is TRBV2, the J call TRBJ2-3, with 10 positions matching TRBD1. CDR1 is SNHLY, CDR2 FYNNEI, per germline. The CDR3 is made up of 14 amino acids. J was trimmed by 3 bases and V by 6 bases; bases with no gene match: 3. CDR3 sequence reads: CASSKGQGTDTQYF. CDR3 DNA: TGTGCCAGCAGCAAGGGACAGGGGACAGATACGCAGTATTTT.

Concerning this clone: The same CDR3 is also encoded by other DNA sequences in this sample. The chain is built from TRBV6-5 and TRBJ1-6; no clear D gene. Germline values: CDR1 MNHEY, CDR2 SVGAGI. CDR3 length equals 15 residues. Trimming stripped 0 bases from V and 7 bases from J, with 10 bases between. The CDR3 loop reads CASSYSNRGNSPLHF. The CDR3, as DNA: TGTGCCAGCAGTTACTCGAACCGGGGAAATTCACCCCTCCACTTT.

V gene TRBV21-1 combines with J gene TRBJ1-4; TRBD1, the D gene given by the table, was not confirmed from the DNA. TRBV21-1 is a pseudogene segment. CDR3 length: 16 amino acids. The CDR3 is CASSTPDRRNNEKLFF. The CDR3 DNA sequence: TGTGCCAGCAGCACCCCGGACAGGAGAAATAATGAAAAACTGTTTTTT.

This chain connects TRBV15 to TRBJ2-6; D call uncertain. Trimming stripped 5 bases from V and 3 bases from J, with 14 bases between. The CDR3 contains 16 residues. Looked up from germline, CDR1 is LNHNV and CDR2 is YYDKDF (reference sequence). DNA for the CDR3: TGTGCCACCAGCCTCAGGTTAACGATTGGGGCCAACGTCCTGACTTTC. It specifies CATSLRLTIGANVLTF.

The J gene is TRBJ2-5, the V gene TRBV11-2; maybe TRBD2 (5 bases). The V and J ends lost 5 bases and 4 bases respectively, with 11 bases between them. The CDR3 loop spans 13 amino acids. Germline loops: CDR1 SGHAT, CDR2 FQNNGV. In DNA, the CDR3 is TGTGCCAGCAGCCCAGCGAGGGCAGAGACCCAGTACTTC. Translation: CASSPARAETQYF.

This sequence joins TRBV4-1 and TRBJ1-1; D is unresolved. This CDR3 is 17 amino acids long. The germline V and J ends were trimmed by 0 bases and 1 base, with 15 bases remaining between them. The germline V gene has CDR1 MGHRA and CDR2 YSYEKL. CDR3 DNA sequence: TGCGCCAGCAGCCAAGATCATCTTCACAGCCGGAACACTGAAGCTTTCTTT. Amino acids: CASSQDHLHSRNTEAFF.

The V call is TRBV4-1, the J call TRBJ2-2, with 7 bases that match TRBD1. The ends lost 4 bases at V and 5 bases at J; junction bases unmatched: 7. CDR1 and CDR2 from the germline V gene are MGHRA and YSYEKL. The CDR3 has 15 residues. The CDR3 region has the DNA TGCGCCAGCAGCCCTGACAGGGCCGGGACCGGGGAGCTGTTTTTT. Its translation: CASSPDRAGTGELFF.

The V and J genes are TRBV27 and TRBJ1-1; D may be TRBD1 (5 bases). The CDR3 totals 12 residues. With 6 bases removed from V and 7 bases from J, the gap between germline ends came to 12 bases. Germline CDR1 reads MNHEY; CDR2 reads SMNVEV (reference sequence). CDR3 region: CASRQGGGEAFF. The CDR3 DNA follows: TGTGCCAGCAGGCAGGGTGGTGGTGAAGCTTTCTTT.

J is TRBJ2-1 and V is TRBV24-1, with 9 bases fitting TRBD2. CDR1 KGHDR and CDR2 SFDVKD come from the germline V gene. The CDR3 extends over 15 amino acids. Trimming removed 2 bases from V and 3 bases from J; junction bases left unmatched: 1. The DNA for the CDR3 is TGTGCCACCAGTGATTCACTAGCGGGCTACAATGAGCAGTTCTTC. Translated, it gives CATSDSLAGYNEQFF.

V and J are TRBV5-6 and TRBJ1-1; TRBD1 matches at 11 bases. Germline V gives CDR1 SGHDT, CDR2 YYEEEE. Unmatched junction bases numbered 8, after V lost 4 bases and J lost 3 bases. The length of the CDR3 is 16 residues. CDR3: CASSLDRGRVYTEAFF. DNA for the CDR3: TGTGCCAGCAGCCTGGACAGGGGGCGCGTGTACACTGAAGCTTTCTTT.

The gene calls are TRBV4-3 and TRBJ2-3; the match to TRBD2 covers 8 bases. Germline V gene lookup returns CDR1 LGHNA and CDR2 YSLEER. There are 17 residues in the CDR3. V gave up 0 bases and J gave up 3 bases; unmatched junction bases: 8. CDR3 sequence (DNA): TGCGCCAGCAGCCAAGACTTCGGGGGGGGCCTGACAGATACGCAGTATTTT. It is translated as CASSQDFGGGLTDTQYF.

The chain combines TRBV5-1 with TRBJ2-1, with D possibly being TRBD2 (5 bases). The germline V gene encodes CDR1 SGHRS and CDR2 YFSETQ. V lost 0 bases to trimming and J lost 10 bases, with 11 bases between them. This CDR3 spans 13 amino acids. In nucleotides, the CDR3 is TGCGCCAGCAGCTTGGTTCGGGGTGGAGAGCAGTTCTTC. It translates to CASSLVRGGEQFF.

This chain connects TRBV6-4 to TRBJ1-1, with TRBD1 matching 10 bases. The germline V gene has CDR1 MRHNA and CDR2 SNTAGT. The CDR3 totals 14 residues. Germline trimming cut 7 bases from V and 2 bases from J; bases unmatched to any gene: 4. The CDR3 DNA follows: TGTGCCAGCACAAGGGACAGGGGTAACACTGAAGCTTTCTTT. It is translated as CASTRDRGNTEAFF.

This clone was seen once. The V call is TRBV27, the J call TRBJ1-2; possible D gene TRBD1, 5 bases. Trimming left V 5 bases short and J 4 bases short, with 11 bases between. The germline gives CDR1 MNHEY, CDR2 SMNVEV (reference sequence). This CDR3 is 13 amino acids long. CDR3 loop: CASSLTGVYGYTF. The DNA of the CDR3 is TGTGCCAGCAGTCTCACAGGAGTCTATGGCTACACCTTC.

V and J are TRBV9 and TRBJ2-3; no firm D call. The CDR3 has 14 residues. Germline CDR1 is SGDLS and CDR2 is YYNGEE. The V and J ends lost 0 bases and 5 bases respectively, with 10 bases between them. The chain's CDR3 is CASSVGSAGDTQYF. Here the CDR3 DNA reads TGTGCCAGCAGCGTAGGAAGCGCCGGAGATACGCAGTATTTT.

The V call is TRBV7-2, the J call TRBJ2-5; D is undetermined. Trimming took 1 base from V and 5 from J, leaving 8 bases between them. CDR3 size: 13 residues. CDR1 is SGHTA and CDR2 is FQGNSA in the germline V gene. CDR3 amino acids: CASSLVFLETQYF. CDR3 bases: TGTGCCAGCAGCTTAGTCTTTTTGGAGACCCAGTACTTC.

The gene calls are TRBV28 and TRBJ1-2; D gene ambiguous. CDR1 is MDHEN and CDR2 is SYDVKM in the germline V gene. There are 11 residues in the CDR3. Trimming removed 10 bases at V and 4 bases at J, with 10 bases between. DNA for the CDR3: TGTGCCACCCAGGTCGTCTATGGCTACACCTTC. This translates into CATQVVYGYTF.

The V call is TRBV15, the J call TRBJ1-3; 7 bases map to TRBD1. Unmatched junction bases numbered 4, after V lost 7 bases and J lost 4 bases. The CDR3 consists of 13 residues. CDR1 is LNHNV, CDR2 YYDKDF, per germline (reference sequence). This CDR3 reads CATTGTVGNTIYF. The CDR3 nucleotides are TGTGCCACCACCGGGACAGTAGGAAACACCATATATTTT.

The CDR3 region has the DNA TGTGCCAGCAGCAGCCGGGAGAGCACAGATACGCAGTATTTT. Its translation is CASSSRESTDTQYF. The V gene is TRBV5-4, the J gene TRBJ2-3; D possibly corresponds to TRBD2 (6 bases). Germline lookup yields CDR1 SGHNT and CDR2 YYREEE (reference sequence). CDR3 length: 14 residues. Trimming cost V 4 bases and J 0 bases, with 9 bases left between them.

The J gene is TRBJ1-2, the V gene TRBV19; a possible D gene is TRBD1 (5 bases). Germline CDR1 is LNHDA and CDR2 is SQIVND (reference sequence). This CDR3 is built from 17 residues. With 3 bases removed from V and 3 bases from J, the gap between germline ends came to 20 bases. CDR3 in DNA: TGTGCCAGTAGTATCTCTAAGTGGGGCGGTGACTACTATGGCTACACCTTC. It codes for CASSISKWGGDYYGYTF.

The V call is TRBV3-1 (or the pseudogene TRBV3-2), the J call TRBJ2-5, with a possible D match to TRBD2 (5 bases). Germline CDR1 reads LGHDT; CDR2 reads YNNKEL (reference sequence). Trimming took off 3 bases at V and 5 bases at J, with 19 bases between the two ends. The CDR3 is 16 residues long. The CDR3 sequence is CASSHQNRVRGETQYF. CDR3 coding DNA: TGTGCCAGCAGCCATCAAAATCGGGTGCGCGGGGAGACCCAGTACTTC.